This entry describes one T cell receptor (beta chain). Its target antigen remains unknown. Qualities for individual bases were not recorded, and no much larger clone is one base off. The collaborating institutions used their own protocols to collect whole blood in K2EDTA tubes. For TCRbeta analysis, collaborators shipped samples as frozen whole blood, isolated PBMCs, or DNA extracted from either of those sample types. The sample belongs to a study of blood T cell repertoires in COVID-19 (dated by TCRdb to about 2020). Looking at the study overall: Collaborator samples came from the United States, Italy and Spain and covered acute and convalescent phases of COVID-19. The material from the prospective study consisted of cDNA or gDNA derived from T cells, B-cell-depleted T cells, or PBMCs. Deeply sampled blood TCRbeta repertoires from subjects exposed to, actively infected with, or recovered from COVID-19 were included in the dataset. The repertoires were released in a freely available public database intended as a resource for research on the immune response to SARS-CoV-2. The samples were drawn from two sources: the first 160 participants of the ongoing ImmuneRACE study, and 1,000 to 1,500 subjects contributed by 6 global collaborators. Nearly every sample came with metadata listing a de-identified subject ID, COVID-19 status, age in years and sex. Where HLA class I and class II types were available, the types were taken from metadata supplied by the sample provider, not from assay-based typing.

The immunoSEQ Assay, a bias-controlled multiplex PCR, was used to amplify TCRbeta CDR3 regions from genomic DNA. Regarding the original processing steps: Nucleated cell counts per sample were estimated from amplification of reference gene primers within the assay. Sequence reads were collapsed and filtered to measure the absolute abundance of every unique TCRbeta CDR3 rearrangement. For each sample, productive Simpson clonality was calculated by taking the square root of Simpson's diversity index across productive rearrangements. Imported from immuneACCESS, the table was reduced by TCRdb to in-frame sequences with V and J called. These copies leave out some clones; in studies compared against another copy, an unresolved V gene accounts for under half, and the cause of the remainder is not known. V and J calls and clone size follow that table, whereas D and trimming were derived from the DNA. Counted in this sample were about 150,000 clones; around 80% of them appeared once. The ten largest account for around 4% of the sample.

Points the paper makes about the study in general: The amount of clinical and demographic metadata varied by source and participant and was provided uncurated.

The clonotype was recovered from a man in his sixties with acute or convalescent COVID-19. Sequences were obtained from peripheral blood.

The nucleotide sequence reads TGTGCCACCAGTGACCCCGGGGGTCCCAATGAGCAGTTCTTC. It specifies CATSDPGGPNEQFF. The rearrangement joined TRBV24-1 to TRBJ2-1, with a weak D call of TRBD2 (6 bases match). CDR1 is given as KGHDR and CDR2 as SFDVKD, both from the germline V gene. Taken from cysteine to phenylalanine, the CDR3 has 14 residues. The read is trimmed to its CDR3 DNA, 42 bases read in frame from base 1. The germline ends are 12 bases apart after V is trimmed by 4 bases and J by 6 bases.